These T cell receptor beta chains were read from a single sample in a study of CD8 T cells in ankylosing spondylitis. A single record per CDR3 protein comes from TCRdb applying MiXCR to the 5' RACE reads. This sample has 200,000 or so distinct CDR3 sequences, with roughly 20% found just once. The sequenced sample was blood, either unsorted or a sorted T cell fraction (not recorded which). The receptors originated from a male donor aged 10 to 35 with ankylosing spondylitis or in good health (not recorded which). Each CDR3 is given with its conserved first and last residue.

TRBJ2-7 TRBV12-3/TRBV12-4 CASRPDSSYEQYF
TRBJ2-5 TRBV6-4 CASSDHSGDQETQYF
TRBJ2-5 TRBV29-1 CSVSLAGPQETQYF
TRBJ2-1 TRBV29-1 CSGSGTGTYNEQFF
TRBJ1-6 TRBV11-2 CASSLVGTSPLHF
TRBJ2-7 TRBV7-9 CASSSGGSYEQYF
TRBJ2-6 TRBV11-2 CASHGGYSGANVLTF
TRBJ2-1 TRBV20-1 CSARDHYGQLTDEQFF
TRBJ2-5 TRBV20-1 CSAERTGVETQYF
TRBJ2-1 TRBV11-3 CASRRGREGSYNEQFF
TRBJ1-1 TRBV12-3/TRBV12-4 CASNIRGRSTEAFF
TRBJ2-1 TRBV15 CATSRDHGGSEQFF
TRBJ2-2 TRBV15 CATSRAQQGPNTGELFF
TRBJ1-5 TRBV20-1 CSAIRQTYNQPQHF
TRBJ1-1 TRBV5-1 CASSLEGQGYTEAFF
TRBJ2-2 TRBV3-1 CASSPERESGELFF
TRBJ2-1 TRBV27 CASRPKDRGLWNDEQFF
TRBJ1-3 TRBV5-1 CASSKTQGASGNTIYF
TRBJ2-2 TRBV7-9 CASSLVRDTGELFF
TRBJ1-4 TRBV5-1 CASSLEGLPNEKLFF
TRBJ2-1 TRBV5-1 CASSLSILGLAGVNEQFF